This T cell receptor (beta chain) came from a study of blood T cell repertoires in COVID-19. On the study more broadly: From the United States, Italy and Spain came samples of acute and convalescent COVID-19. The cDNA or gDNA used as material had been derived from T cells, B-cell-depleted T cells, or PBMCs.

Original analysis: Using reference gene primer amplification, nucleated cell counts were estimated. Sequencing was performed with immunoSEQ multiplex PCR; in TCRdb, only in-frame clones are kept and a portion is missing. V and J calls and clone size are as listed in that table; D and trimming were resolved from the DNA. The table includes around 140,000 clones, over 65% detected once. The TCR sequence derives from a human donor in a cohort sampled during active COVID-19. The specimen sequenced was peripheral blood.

The CDR3: CASSTRLAGTYEQYV. CDR3 nucleotides: TGTGCCAGCAGCACCCGACTAGCGGGAACCTACGAGCAGTACGTC. J is TRBJ2-7 and V is TRBV21-1; the table's D gene call, TRBD2, was not cross checked with the DNA. TRBV21-1 counts as a pseudogene. This CDR3 has 15 residues.